A selection of T cell receptor beta chains follows, all from one sample in a study of immune evolution from preneoplasia to lung adenocarcinoma. The assay was immunoSEQ multiplex PCR, and TCRdb's table has in-frame clones only and misses some. The sample lists approximately 14,000 clones; over 65% were seen once. Sample: FFPE minimally invasive lung adenocarcinoma tissue. The receptors were sampled from a person aged 55-85 years with lung adenocarcinoma. CDR3s include the opening cysteine and the closing phenylalanine or tryptophan. The D gene is left open where the match is weak. Clone size appears in some rows only: once, few, many, or a class for an expanded clone.

cdr3_length clone_size j_call v_call d_call cdr3_aa cdr3_nt
15 few TRBJ2-7 TRBV6-5 TRBD1 CASRGTGGNSYEQYF TGTGCCAGCAGAGGGACAGGGGGTAATTCCTACGAGCAGTACTTC
14 - TRBJ1-5 TRBV30 - CAWSVGVGNQPQHF TGTGCCTGGAGTGTTGGAGTTGGCAATCAGCCCCAGCATTTT
14 - TRBJ1-3 TRBV30 - CAWSARGSGNTIYF TGTGCCTGGAGTGCAAGGGGGTCTGGAAACACCATATATTTT
15 - TRBJ1-5 TRBV28 TRBD1 CASSFGQVIFPPQHF TGTGCCAGCAGTTTCGGACAGGTAATTTTTCCGCCCCAGCATTTT
13 - TRBJ1-1 TRBV11-2 - CASSFIRGTEAFF TGTGCCAGCAGCTTTATCAGGGGCACTGAAGCTTTCTTT
11 - TRBJ2-5 TRBV5-1 - CASSLQETQYF TGCGCCAGCAGCTTACAAGAGACCCAGTACTTC
12 - TRBJ2-1 TRBV27 TRBD1 CASSPQGDEQFF TGTGCCAGCAGTCCACAGGGGGATGAGCAGTTCTTC
16 - TRBJ2-1 TRBV11-2 TRBD2 CASSPRTSGGFNEQFF TGTGCCAGCAGCCCCCGGACTAGCGGGGGGTTCAATGAGCAGTTCTTC
15 - TRBJ2-2 TRBV19 TRBD1 CATNPRQGGTGELFF TGTGCCACCAATCCCAGACAGGGGGGGACCGGGGAGCTGTTTTTT
16 - TRBJ2-7 TRBV27 TRBD2 CASSLGLAGASYEQYF TGTGCCAGCAGTCTAGGACTAGCGGGAGCATCCTACGAGCAGTACTTC
13 few TRBJ1-1 TRBV7-6 - CASSFDRLGGAFF TGTGCCAGCAGCTTTGACAGGCTCGGTGGGGCTTTCTTT
15 - TRBJ1-2 TRBV2 - CASSESFFLKGGYTF TGTGCCAGCAGTGAGTCTTTCTTTTTGAAAGGTGGCTACACCTTC
13 - TRBJ1-2 TRBV7-8 - CASSLANSYGYTF TGTGCCAGCAGCTTGGCAAATTCCTATGGCTACACCTTC
14 - TRBJ1-2 TRBV5-4 - CASSQDEGPYGYTF TGTGCCAGCAGCCAAGATGAGGGTCCCTATGGCTACACCTTC
15 - TRBJ2-2 TRBV7-9 TRBD2 CASSAVGGGAGELFF TGTGCCAGCAGCGCCGTCGGGGGAGGGGCCGGGGAGCTGTTTTTT
14 - TRBJ1-2 TRBV29-1 - CSVEEDNLSRGYTF TGCAGCGTTGAAGAAGATAACCTCTCGAGGGGCTACACCTTC
17 - TRBJ1-3 TRBV11-2 TRBD1 CASSRTGTGISGNTIYF TGTGCCAGCAGCAGAACCGGGACAGGGATTTCTGGAAACACCATATATTTT
12 - TRBJ1-1 TRBV29-1 - CSMSRGNTEAFF TGCAGCATGAGTCGGGGGAACACTGAAGCTTTCTTT
13 - TRBJ1-3 TRBV30 TRBD1 CACQGAGGNTIYF TGTGCCTGCCAGGGGGCCGGTGGAAACACCATATATTTT
13 - TRBJ1-6 TRBV6-5 - CASSYEMETPLHF TGTGCCAGCAGTTACGAGATGGAAACACCCCTCCACTTT